The sample holds many counts of the clone carrying this T cell receptor (beta chain). Its specificity is unknown. The data stem from a study of T cell repertoires in cytomegalovirus infection. Study-level information: Recently identified HLA-C-restricted CMV epitopes and well-studied HLA-B-restricted CMV epitopes were used by the study. Whole-study findings and limits: Cumulated frequencies of public TCR beta families served to identify carriers of CMV plus the relevant HLA.

CDR1 and CDR2 (germline): SGHTA, FQGNSA. The CDR3 length is 14 residues. Trimming at V came to 6 bases and at J to 8 bases, leaving 9 bases not matched to a gene. TCRdb re-analysed the reads in MiXCR, keeping a single row per CDR3 protein. Counted here are about 47,000 distinct CDR3 sequences, around 20% occurring once; the ten biggest clones make up around four fifths. The sequencing here drew on CD8+ T cells from cultured PBMCs, taken from culture after CMV antigen stimulation. This sequence was found in a human donor in good health (CMV status not recorded). Some clones in this sample may be carry-over from other donors' samples. This chain joins TRBV7-2 and TRBJ1-2; 10 bases agree with TRBD1. The CDR3 is CASSQTGGLEGYTF. CDR3 sequence (DNA): TGTGCCAGCAGTCAGACAGGGGGCCTGGAAGGCTACACCTTC.